This T cell receptor (beta chain) was captured by sequencing in a study of blood T cell repertoires in COVID-19. Across the whole study: Acute and convalescent COVID-19 specimens originated in the United States, Italy and Spain. The analysed material was cDNA or gDNA that came from T cells, B-cell-depleted T cells, or PBMCs.

V dropped 3 bases and J dropped 0; count of bases not matched to a gene: 8. The CDR3 is 18 amino acids. Looked up from germline, CDR1 is LGHNA and CDR2 is YSLEER. The data were produced by immunoSEQ multiplex PCR, yet TCRdb's version contains in-frame clones alone and is incomplete. The sample shows roughly 78,000 clones, around nine tenths of them seen only once. The receptor was isolated from a woman in her sixties or seventies with acute or convalescent COVID-19. Material: peripheral blood. The chain joins TRBV4-3 to TRBJ2-6; 7 bases map to TRBD1. In DNA, the CDR3 is TGCGCCAGCAGCCATTCGACAGGGCGTTTCTCTGGGGCCAACGTCCTGACTTTC. Amino acid sequence: CASSHSTGRFSGANVLTF.